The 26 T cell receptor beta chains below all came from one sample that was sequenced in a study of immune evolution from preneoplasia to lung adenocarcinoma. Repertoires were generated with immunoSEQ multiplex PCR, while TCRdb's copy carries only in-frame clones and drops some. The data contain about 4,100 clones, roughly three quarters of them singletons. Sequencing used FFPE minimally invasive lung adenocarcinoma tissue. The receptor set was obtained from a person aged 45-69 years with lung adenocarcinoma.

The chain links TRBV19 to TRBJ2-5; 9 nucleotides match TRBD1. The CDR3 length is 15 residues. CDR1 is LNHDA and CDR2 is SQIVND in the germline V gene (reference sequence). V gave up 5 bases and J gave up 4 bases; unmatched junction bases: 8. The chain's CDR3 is CASSPRGQGAETQYF. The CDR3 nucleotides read TGTGCCAGTAGTCCCCGGGGACAGGGAGCAGAGACCCAGTACTTC.

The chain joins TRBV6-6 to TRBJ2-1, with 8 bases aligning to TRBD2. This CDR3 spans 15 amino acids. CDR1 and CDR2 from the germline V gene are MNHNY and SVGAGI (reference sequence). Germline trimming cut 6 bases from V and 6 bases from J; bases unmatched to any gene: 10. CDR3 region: CASRFLAGSLNEQFF. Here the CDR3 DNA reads TGTGCCAGCAGGTTCCTAGCGGGTTCTCTCAATGAGCAGTTCTTC.

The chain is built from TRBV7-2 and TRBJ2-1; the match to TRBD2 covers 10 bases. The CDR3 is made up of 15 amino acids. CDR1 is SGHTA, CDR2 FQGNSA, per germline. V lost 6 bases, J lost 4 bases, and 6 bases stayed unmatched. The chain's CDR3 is CASRSPLAGYNEQFF. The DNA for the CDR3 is TGTGCCAGCAGATCCCCACTAGCGGGATACAATGAGCAGTTCTTC.

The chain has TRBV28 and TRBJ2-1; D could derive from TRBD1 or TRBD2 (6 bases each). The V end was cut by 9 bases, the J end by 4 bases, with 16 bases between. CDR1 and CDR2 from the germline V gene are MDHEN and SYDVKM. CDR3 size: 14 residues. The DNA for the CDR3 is TGTGCCAGTTCGGGGGCCCCCATTTACAATGAGCAGTTCTTC. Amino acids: CASSGAPIYNEQFF. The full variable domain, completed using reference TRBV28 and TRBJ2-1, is DVKVTQSSRYLVKRTGEKVFLECVQDMDHENMFWYRQDPGLGLRLIYFSYDVKMKEKGDIPEGYSVSREKKERFSLILESASTNQTSMYLCASSGAPIYNEQFFGPGTRLTVL.

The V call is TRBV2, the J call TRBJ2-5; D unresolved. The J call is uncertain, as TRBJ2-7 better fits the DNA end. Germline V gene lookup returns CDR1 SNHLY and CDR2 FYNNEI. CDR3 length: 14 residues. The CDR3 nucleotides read TGTGCCAGCAGTGAAGCGGCTATTGGATACGAGCAGTACTTC. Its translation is CASSEAAIGYEQYF.

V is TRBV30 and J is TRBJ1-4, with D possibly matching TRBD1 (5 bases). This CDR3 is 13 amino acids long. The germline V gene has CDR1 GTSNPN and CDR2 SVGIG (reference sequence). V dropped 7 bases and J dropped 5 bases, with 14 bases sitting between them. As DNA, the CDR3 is TGTGCCTCCTGGGACCCGAAGAATGAAAAACTGTTTTTT. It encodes CASWDPKNEKLFF.

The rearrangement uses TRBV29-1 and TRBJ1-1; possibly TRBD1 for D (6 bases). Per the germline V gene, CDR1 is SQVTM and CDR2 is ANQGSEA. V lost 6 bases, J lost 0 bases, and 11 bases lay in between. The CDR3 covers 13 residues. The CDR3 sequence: CSVGQRLNTEAFF. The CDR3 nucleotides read TGCAGCGTAGGACAGCGGCTGAACACTGAAGCTTTCTTT. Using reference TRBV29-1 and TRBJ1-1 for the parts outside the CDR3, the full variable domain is SAVISQKPSRDICQRGTSLTIQCQVDSQVTMMFWYRQQPGQSLTLIATANQGSEATYESGFVIDKFPISRPNLTFSTLTVSNMSPEDSSIYLCSVGQRLNTEAFFGQGTRLTVV.

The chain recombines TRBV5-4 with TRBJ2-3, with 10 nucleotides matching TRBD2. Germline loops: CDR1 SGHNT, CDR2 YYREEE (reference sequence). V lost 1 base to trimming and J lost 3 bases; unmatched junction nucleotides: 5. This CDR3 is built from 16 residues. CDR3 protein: CASSLRLAGETDTQYF. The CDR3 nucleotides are TGTGCCAGCAGCTTGAGGCTAGCGGGAGAAACAGATACGCAGTATTTT.

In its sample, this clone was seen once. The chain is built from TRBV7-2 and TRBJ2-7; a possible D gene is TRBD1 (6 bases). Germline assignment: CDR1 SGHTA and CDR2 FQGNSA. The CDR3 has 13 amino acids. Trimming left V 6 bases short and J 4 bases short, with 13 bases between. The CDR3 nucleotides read TGTGCCAGCAGGAACAGGGAAGAGTACGAGCAGTACTTC. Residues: CASRNREEYEQYF.

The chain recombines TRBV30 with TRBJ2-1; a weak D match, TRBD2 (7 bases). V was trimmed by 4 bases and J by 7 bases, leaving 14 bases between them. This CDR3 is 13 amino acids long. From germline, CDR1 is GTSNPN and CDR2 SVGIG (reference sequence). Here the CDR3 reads CAWKRGAGNEQFF. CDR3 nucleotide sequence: TGTGCCTGGAAACGGGGGGCGGGTAATGAGCAGTTCTTC.

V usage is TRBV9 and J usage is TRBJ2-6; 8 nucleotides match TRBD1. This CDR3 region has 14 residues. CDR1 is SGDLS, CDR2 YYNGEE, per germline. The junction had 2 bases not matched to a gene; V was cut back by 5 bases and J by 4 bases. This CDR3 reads CASRTGDGANVLTF. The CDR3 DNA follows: TGTGCCAGCAGGACAGGGGACGGGGCCAACGTCCTGACTTTC.

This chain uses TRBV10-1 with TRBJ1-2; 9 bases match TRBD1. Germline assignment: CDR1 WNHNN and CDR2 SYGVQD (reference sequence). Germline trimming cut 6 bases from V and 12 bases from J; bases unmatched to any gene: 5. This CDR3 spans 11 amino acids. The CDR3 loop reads CASSLQGAHTF. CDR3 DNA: TGCGCCAGCAGCTTACAGGGGGCGCACACCTTC.

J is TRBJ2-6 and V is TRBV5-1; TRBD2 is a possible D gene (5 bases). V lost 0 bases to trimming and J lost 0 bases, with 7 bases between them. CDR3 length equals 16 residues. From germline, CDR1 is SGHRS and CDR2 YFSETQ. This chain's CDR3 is CASSLVGSSGANVLTF. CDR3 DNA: TGCGCCAGCAGCTTGGTAGGGAGCTCTGGGGCCAACGTCCTGACTTTC.

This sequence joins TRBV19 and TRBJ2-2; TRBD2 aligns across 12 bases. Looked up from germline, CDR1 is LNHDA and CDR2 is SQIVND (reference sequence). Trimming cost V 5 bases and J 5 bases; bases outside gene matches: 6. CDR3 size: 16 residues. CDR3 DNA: TGTGCCAGTAGTTCCCGACTAGCGGGAGTTACCGGGGAGCTGTTTTTT. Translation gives CASSSRLAGVTGELFF.

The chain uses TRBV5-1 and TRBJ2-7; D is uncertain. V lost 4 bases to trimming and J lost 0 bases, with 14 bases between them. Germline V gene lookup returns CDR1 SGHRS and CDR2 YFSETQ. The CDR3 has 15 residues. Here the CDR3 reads CASSPRSSSSYEQYF. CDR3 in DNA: TGCGCCAGCAGCCCCAGGTCCTCCAGCTCCTACGAGCAGTACTTC.

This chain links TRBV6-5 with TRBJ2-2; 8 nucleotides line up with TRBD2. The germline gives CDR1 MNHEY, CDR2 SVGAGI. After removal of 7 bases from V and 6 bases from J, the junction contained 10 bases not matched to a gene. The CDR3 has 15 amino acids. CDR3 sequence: CASKLAGGAAGELFF. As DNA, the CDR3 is TGTGCCAGCAAGTTGGCCGGGGGGGCAGCCGGGGAGCTGTTTTTT.

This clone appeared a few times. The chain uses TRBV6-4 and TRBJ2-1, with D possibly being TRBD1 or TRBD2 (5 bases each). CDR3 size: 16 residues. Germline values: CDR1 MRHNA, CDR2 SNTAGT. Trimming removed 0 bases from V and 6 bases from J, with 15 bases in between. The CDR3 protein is CASSDSQLDGGNEQFF. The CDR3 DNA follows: TGTGCCAGCAGTGACTCACAACTAGATGGGGGCAATGAGCAGTTCTTC.

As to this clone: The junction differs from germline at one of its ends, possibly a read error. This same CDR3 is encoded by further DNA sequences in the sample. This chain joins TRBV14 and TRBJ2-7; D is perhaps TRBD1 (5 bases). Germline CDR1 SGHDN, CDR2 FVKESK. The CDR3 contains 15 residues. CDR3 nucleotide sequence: TGTGCCAGCAGCCAAGTCGTGACAGCGTCCTATGAGCAGTACTTC. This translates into CASSQVVTASYEQYF.

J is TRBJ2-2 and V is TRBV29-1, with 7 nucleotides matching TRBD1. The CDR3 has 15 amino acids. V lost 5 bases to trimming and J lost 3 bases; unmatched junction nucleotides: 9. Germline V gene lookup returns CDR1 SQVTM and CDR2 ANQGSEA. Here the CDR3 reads CSVKLSGGYTGELFF. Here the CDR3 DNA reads TGCAGCGTTAAACTTTCAGGGGGATACACCGGGGAGCTGTTTTTT.

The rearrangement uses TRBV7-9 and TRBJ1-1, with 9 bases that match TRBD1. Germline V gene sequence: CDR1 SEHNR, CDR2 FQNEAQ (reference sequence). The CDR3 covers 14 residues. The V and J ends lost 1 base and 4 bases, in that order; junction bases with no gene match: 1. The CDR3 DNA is TGTGCCAGCAGCTTAGGGACAGGGGTCACTGAAGCTTTCTTT. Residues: CASSLGTGVTEAFF. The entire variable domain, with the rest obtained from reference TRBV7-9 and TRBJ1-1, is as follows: DTGVSQNPRHKITKRGQNVTFRCDPISEHNRLYWYRQTLGQGPEFLTYFQNEAQLEKSRLLSDRFSAERPKGSFSTLEIQRTEQGDSAMYLCASSLGTGVTEAFFGQGTRLTVV.

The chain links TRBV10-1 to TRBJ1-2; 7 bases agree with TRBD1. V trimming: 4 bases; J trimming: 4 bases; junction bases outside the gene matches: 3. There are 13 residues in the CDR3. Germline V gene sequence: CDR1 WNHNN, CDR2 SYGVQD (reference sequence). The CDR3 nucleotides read TGCGCCAGCAGTGGACAGGGTAGCTATGGCTACACCTTC. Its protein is CASSGQGSYGYTF.

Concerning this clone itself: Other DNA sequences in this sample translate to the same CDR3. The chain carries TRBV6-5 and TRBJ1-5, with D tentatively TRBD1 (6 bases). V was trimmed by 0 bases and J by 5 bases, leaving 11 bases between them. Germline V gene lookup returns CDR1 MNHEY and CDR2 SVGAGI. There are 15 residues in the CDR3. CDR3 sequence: CASSYSAGDDQPQHF. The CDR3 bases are TGTGCCAGCAGTTACTCGGCAGGGGATGATCAGCCCCAGCATTTT.

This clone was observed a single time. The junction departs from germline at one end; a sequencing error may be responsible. DNA of the CDR3: TGTGCCAGCAGCGTAGAGCTCGGGACCCAAAGCATAGATACGCAGTATTTT. This translates into CASSVELGTQSIDTQYF. This chain links TRBV9 with TRBJ2-3; D possibly matches TRBD1 or TRBD2 (5 bases each). From germline, CDR1 is SGDLS and CDR2 YYNGEE. The CDR3 is made up of 17 amino acids. The entire variable domain, with the rest obtained from reference TRBV9 and TRBJ2-3, is as follows: DSGVTQTPKHLITATGQRVTLRCSPRSGDLSVYWYQQSLDQGLQFLIQYYNGEERAKGNILERFSAQQFPDLHSELNLSSLELGDSALYFCASSVELGTQSIDTQYFGPGTRLTVL.

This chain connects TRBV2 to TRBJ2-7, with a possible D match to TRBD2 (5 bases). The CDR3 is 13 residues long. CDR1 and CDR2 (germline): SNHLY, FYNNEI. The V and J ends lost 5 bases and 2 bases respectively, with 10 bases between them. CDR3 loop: CASSSERTYEQYF. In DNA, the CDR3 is TGTGCCAGCAGTAGTGAGCGGACCTACGAGCAGTACTTC.

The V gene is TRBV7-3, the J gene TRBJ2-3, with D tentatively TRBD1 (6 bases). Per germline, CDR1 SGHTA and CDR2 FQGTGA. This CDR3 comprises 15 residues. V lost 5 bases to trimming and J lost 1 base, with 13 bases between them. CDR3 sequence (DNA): TGTGCCAGCAGCATGGATCCAGGGGGCACAGATACGCAGTATTTT. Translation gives CASSMDPGGTDTQYF.

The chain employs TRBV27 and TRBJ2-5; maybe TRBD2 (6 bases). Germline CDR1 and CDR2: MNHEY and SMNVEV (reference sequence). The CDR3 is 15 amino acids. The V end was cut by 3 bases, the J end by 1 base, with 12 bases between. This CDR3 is CASSFRGWVQETQYF. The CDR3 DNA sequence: TGTGCCAGCAGTTTTCGGGGGTGGGTCCAAGAGACCCAGTACTTC.